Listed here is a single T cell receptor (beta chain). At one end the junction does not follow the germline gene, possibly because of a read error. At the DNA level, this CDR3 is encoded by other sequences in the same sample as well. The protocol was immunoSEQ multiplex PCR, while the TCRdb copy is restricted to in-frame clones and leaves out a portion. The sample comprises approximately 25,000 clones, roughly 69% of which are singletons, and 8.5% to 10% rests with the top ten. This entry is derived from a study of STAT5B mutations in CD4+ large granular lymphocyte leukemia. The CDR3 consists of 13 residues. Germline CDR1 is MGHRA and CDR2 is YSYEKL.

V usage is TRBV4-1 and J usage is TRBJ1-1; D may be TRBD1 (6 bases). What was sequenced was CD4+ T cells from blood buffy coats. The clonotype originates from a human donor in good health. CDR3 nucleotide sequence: TGTGCCAGCAGCCACGCAGGGGTCGCTGAAGCTTTCTTT. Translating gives CASSHAGVAEAFF.